The clone carrying this T cell receptor beta chain is classed as medium-sized. The antigen remains undetermined. This record comes from a study of vaccination and CD4 T cells after COVID-19. CDR3 length: 14 residues. The J segment lost 7 bases and the V segment lost 5 bases, leaving 6 bases of the junction unmatched. CDR1 MNHNS and CDR2 SASEGT come from the germline V gene. Treatment given: approximately nine-day PBMC culture with coronavirus spike peptide pools or control peptides (ViraFEST assay). Cultured CD4+ T cells had their DNA profiled by the Oncomine TCR Beta short-read assay. Via MiXCR, TCRdb re-called the PCR reads, giving one row per CDR3 protein. The data contain about 21,000 distinct CDR3 sequences, around 50% of them singletons.

Sequenced input: CD4+ T cells from blood, cultured in vitro. The origin of this receptor is a human donor who had recovered from COVID-19. The chain carries TRBV6-1 and TRBJ1-5; 9 positions match TRBD1. CDR3 sequence reads: CASSQGTGRQPQHF. CDR3 nucleotide sequence: TGTGCCAGCAGTCAAGGGACAGGGAGACAGCCCCAGCATTTT.